There are a few counts of the clone carrying this T cell receptor (beta chain). TCRdb fed the PCR reads into MiXCR, producing one record per CDR3 protein. The table records around 480,000 distinct CDR3 sequences, about 20% of them present only once. Germline CDR1 is LGHNA and CDR2 is YNFKEQ. The CDR3 runs to 14 residues. Trimming removed 4 bases from V and 2 bases from J; junction bases left unmatched: 4. The data belong to a study of molecular identifiers for immune sequencing clone quantification. When naive CD8 T cells were sorted, they were gated as CD8+CD4-CCR7+CD45RA+. The origin of this receptor is a human donor in good health. Some libraries in this study had Jurkat cell RNA spiked in. This chain links TRBV4-2 with TRBJ2-5, with 7 bases matching TRBD2. Source material: naive CD8+ T cells from blood, with Jurkat cell RNA spiked in. Described subset: FACS-sorted CD8+CD4-CCR7+CD45RA+ naive T cells. CDR3 DNA sequence: TGTGCCAGCAGCCCCGGGGAGGGGCAAGAGACCCAGTACTTC. Translated, it gives CASSPGEGQETQYF.